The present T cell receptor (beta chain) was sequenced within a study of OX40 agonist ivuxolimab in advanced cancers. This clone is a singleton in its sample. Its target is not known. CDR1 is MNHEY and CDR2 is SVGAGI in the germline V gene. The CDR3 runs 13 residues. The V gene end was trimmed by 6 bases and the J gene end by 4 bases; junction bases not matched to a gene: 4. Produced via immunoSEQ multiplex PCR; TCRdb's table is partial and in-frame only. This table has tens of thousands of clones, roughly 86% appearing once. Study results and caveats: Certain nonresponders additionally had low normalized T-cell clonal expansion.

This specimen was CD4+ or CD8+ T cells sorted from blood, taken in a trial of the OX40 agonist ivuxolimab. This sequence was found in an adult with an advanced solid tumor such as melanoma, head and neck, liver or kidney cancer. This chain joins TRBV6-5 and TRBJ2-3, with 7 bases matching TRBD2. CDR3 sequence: CASSDAGADTQYF. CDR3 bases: TGTGCCAGCAGCGACGCGGGGGCAGATACGCAGTATTTT.